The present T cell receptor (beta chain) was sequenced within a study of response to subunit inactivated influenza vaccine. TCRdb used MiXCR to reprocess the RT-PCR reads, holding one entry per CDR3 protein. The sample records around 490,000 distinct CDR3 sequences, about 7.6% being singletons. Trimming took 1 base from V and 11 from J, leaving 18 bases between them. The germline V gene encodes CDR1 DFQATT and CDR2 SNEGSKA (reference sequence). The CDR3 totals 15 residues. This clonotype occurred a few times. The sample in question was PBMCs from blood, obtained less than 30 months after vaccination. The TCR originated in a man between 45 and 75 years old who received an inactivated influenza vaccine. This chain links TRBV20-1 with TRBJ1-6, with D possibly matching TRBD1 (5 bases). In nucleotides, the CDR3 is TGCAGTGCTAGAGGAGCGGGGGGAGGAAGGGCACCCCTCCACTTT. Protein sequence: CSARGAGGGRAPLHF.